A selection of T cell receptor beta chains follows, all from one sample in a study of CD8+CD57+ T cells in acquired aplastic anemia. TCRdb re-called the reads through MiXCR, storing one row per CDR3 protein. The data contain 110,000 or so distinct CDR3 sequences, 45% to 60% of them singletons. The specimen was sorted CD4+, CD8+, or CD8+CD57+ T cells (not recorded which) from PBMCs. These receptors were obtained from a human donor with aplastic anemia. The CDR3 runs from the conserved cysteine through the conserved F or W. The D gene is left open where the match is weak. Some rows mark clone size as missing; the rest say once, few, many or name a class of expanded clone.

>NA|NA|TRBV9|13|TRBJ2-1
CASSVRRGNEQFF
TGTGCCAGCAGCGTAAGGCGAGGAAATGAGCAGTTCTTC
>NA|NA|TRBV20-1|15|TRBJ2-7
CSARAPGLHSYEQYF
TGCAGTGCTAGAGCCCCGGGACTCCACTCCTACGAGCAGTACTTC
>NA|NA|TRBV19|12|TRBJ2-7
CASSNRVNEQYF
TGTGCCAGTAGTAACAGGGTAAACGAGCAGTACTTC
>NA|NA|TRBV5-1|12|TRBJ1-2
CASSLAGRDYTF
TGCGCCAGCAGCTTGGCGGGCAGGGACTACACCTTC
>NA|TRBD1|TRBV10-2|12|TRBJ2-1
CASGTGGNEQFF
TGCGCCAGCGGGACAGGGGGGAATGAGCAGTTCTTC
>few|NA|TRBV19|15|TRBJ2-2
CASNPRRGYTGELFF
TGTGCCAGTAATCCTAGAAGAGGCTACACCGGGGAGCTGTTTTTT
>few|TRBD2|TRBV24-1|15|TRBJ2-2
CATSVPGGAVGELFF
TGTGCCACCAGTGTGCCCGGGGGGGCCGTCGGGGAGCTGTTTTTT
>NA|NA|TRBV7-2|13|TRBJ2-7
CASSRKTGYEQYF
TGTGCCAGCAGCCGAAAAACTGGGTACGAGCAGTACTTC
>NA|TRBD1|TRBV24-1|13|TRBJ2-3
CATGQGSTDTQYF
TGTGCCACCGGACAGGGGAGCACAGATACGCAGTATTTT
>NA|NA|TRBV5-1|13|TRBJ2-5
CASRTDVGETQYF
TGCGCCAGCCGGACCGACGTTGGAGAGACCCAGTACTTC
>NA|NA|TRBV7-2|13|TRBJ1-2
CASSFTNLYGYTF
TGTGCCAGCAGCTTCACAAACCTCTATGGCTACACCTTC
>many|TRBD1|TRBV7-8|17|TRBJ2-2
CASSLGGQGVRTGELFF
TGTGCCAGCAGCTTAGGGGGACAGGGGGTTCGCACCGGGGAGCTGTTTTTT
>few|TRBD1|TRBV19|13|TRBJ1-5
CASSDRGNQPQHF
TGTGCCAGTAGCGACAGGGGCAATCAGCCCCAGCATTTT
>NA|NA|TRBV9|14|TRBJ2-5
CASSAWGSKETQYF
TGTGCCAGCAGCGCCTGGGGGAGTAAAGAGACCCAGTACTTC
>NA|NA|TRBV5-1|15|TRBJ2-7
CASSLVGRSSYEQYF
TGCGCCAGCAGCTTGGTCGGCCGAAGCTCCTACGAGCAGTACTTC
>few|NA|TRBV5-8|14|TRBJ2-7
CASSWARRDYEQYF
TGTGCCAGCAGCTGGGCGAGGCGGGACTACGAGCAGTACTTC
>NA|TRBD1|TRBV7-6|14|TRBJ2-5
CASSLQTGTATQYF
TGTGCCAGCAGCCTTCAAACCGGGACAGCAACCCAGTACTTC
>many|NA|TRBV5-6|13|TRBJ2-1
CASSLGNSNEQFF
TGTGCCAGCAGCTTGGGGAACTCCAATGAGCAGTTCTTC
>many|NA|TRBV4-3|15|TRBJ1-1
CASSHPGLWNTEAFF
TGCGCCAGCAGCCACCCGGGACTGTGGAACACTGAAGCTTTCTTT
>NA|NA|TRBV28|13|TRBJ2-3
CASSLISADTQYF
TGTGCCAGCAGTTTAATATCCGCAGATACGCAGTATTTT
>many|NA|TRBV4-1|17|TRBJ1-1
CASSQRLAGRLDTEAFF
TGCGCCAGCAGCCAACGGTTGGCAGGGAGATTGGACACTGAAGCTTTCTTT
>few|NA|TRBV2|12|TRBJ2-7
CASVLGRVEQYF
TGTGCCAGCGTCCTGGGGCGGGTCGAGCAGTACTTC
>many|TRBD1|TRBV29-1|13|TRBJ1-5
CSVDAGQGQAQHF
TGCAGCGTTGATGCAGGACAGGGGCAAGCCCAGCATTTT
>NA|NA|TRBV10-3|14|TRBJ1-1
CASSEEGLGAEAFF
TGTGCCAGCAGTGAAGAGGGTTTAGGGGCTGAAGCTTTCTTT
>NA|NA|TRBV7-8|18|TRBJ2-6
CASSPETSSSSGANVLTF
TGTGCCAGCAGTCCGGAGACCTCATCAAGCTCTGGGGCCAACGTCCTGACTTTC
>NA|NA|TRBV7-8|13|TRBJ2-7
CASSLDGIYEQYF
TGTGCCAGCAGCTTAGACGGGATCTACGAGCAGTACTTC
>NA|NA|TRBV24-1|13|TRBJ2-7
CAISQGSDYEQYF
TGTGCCATCTCCCAGGGATCGGACTACGAGCAGTACTTC
>NA|TRBD2|TRBV20-1|15|TRBJ2-7
CSARVFSGRIYEQYF
TGCAGTGCTAGAGTGTTTAGCGGGAGGATCTACGAGCAGTACTTC
>NA|NA|TRBV10-3|13|TRBJ1-1
CAISESTGGFAFF
TGTGCCATCAGTGAGTCGACCGGCGGATTCGCTTTCTTT
>NA|NA|TRBV5-1|15|TRBJ1-5
CASSLFGEANQPQHF
TGCGCCAGCAGCTTGTTTGGGGAGGCCAATCAGCCCCAGCATTTT
>NA|TRBD1|TRBV7-2|13|TRBJ2-3
CASSFQGVDTQYF
TGTGCCAGCAGCTTCCAGGGGGTAGATACGCAGTATTTT
>few|NA|TRBV20-1|12|TRBJ2-3
CSARMSGDTQYF
TGCAGTGCTAGAATGAGCGGTGATACGCAGTATTTT
>NA|TRBD1|TRBV10-1|13|TRBJ1-2
CASSAGTDYGYTF
TGCGCCAGCAGTGCCGGGACAGACTATGGCTACACCTTC
>NA|NA|TRBV27|9|TRBJ2-7
CASPYEQYF
TGTGCCAGCCCTTACGAGCAGTACTTC
>NA|TRBD1|TRBV12-3/TRBV12-4|20|TRBJ2-3
CASSFPGTAEAKQSTDTQYF
TGTGCCAGCAGTTTTCCCGGGACAGCCGAAGCGAAGCAAAGCACAGATACGCAGTATTTT
>many|TRBD2|TRBV7-9|15|TRBJ2-1
CASSYGTSGYNEQFF
TGTGCCAGCAGCTACGGGACTAGCGGTTACAATGAGCAGTTCTTC
>NA|NA|TRBV29-1|12|TRBJ1-2
CSVVVGVDGYTF
TGCAGCGTGGTCGTTGGAGTGGATGGCTACACCTTC
>NA|TRBD1|TRBV20-1|14|TRBJ2-1
CSAPQGASYNEQFF
TGCAGTGCTCCACAGGGGGCTTCCTACAATGAGCAGTTCTTC
>many|NA|TRBV7-9|13|TRBJ1-2
CASSFQGGDGYTF
TGTGCCAGCAGTTTTCAGGGAGGAGATGGCTACACCTTC
>few|TRBD1|TRBV10-3|14|TRBJ2-7
CAISEGTGSYEQYF
TGTGCCATCAGTGAGGGGACAGGGTCCTACGAGCAGTACTTC
>once|NA|TRBV2|13|TRBJ2-3
CASILRRPDTQYF
TGTGCCAGCATCCTCAGACGACCAGATACGCAGTATTTT
>NA|NA|TRBV12-3/TRBV12-4|13|TRBJ1-2
CASSLKGPYGYTF
TGTGCCAGCAGTTTAAAAGGGCCCTATGGCTACACCTTC
>NA|NA|TRBV29-1|13|TRBJ2-7
CSVLKSAGVEQYF
TGCAGCGTCTTGAAATCGGCAGGGGTCGAGCAGTACTTC
>NA|NA|TRBV20-1|14|TRBJ2-1
CSAPREESGNEQFF
TGCAGTGCCCCACGGGAAGAGTCGGGTAATGAGCAGTTCTTC
>NA|TRBD2|TRBV6-4|16|TRBJ2-1
CASSDSPSGSYNEQFF
TGTGCCAGCAGTGACTCGCCTAGCGGATCCTACAATGAGCAGTTCTTC
>many|NA|TRBV7-2|16|TRBJ2-5
CASSLVGLGIQETQYF
TGTGCCAGCAGCTTAGTCGGACTGGGGATTCAAGAGACCCAGTACTTC
>few|NA|TRBV7-8|13|TRBJ2-5
CASSFGGGETQYF
TGTGCCAGCAGCTTCGGTGGGGGGGAGACCCAGTACTTC
>NA|TRBD2|TRBV12-3/TRBV12-4|13|TRBJ2-7
CASDTGGNYEQYF
TGTGCCTCGGACACGGGGGGTAACTACGAGCAGTACTTC
>many|NA|TRBV13|13|TRBJ1-6
CASSQGASSPLHF
TGTGCCAGCTCCCAGGGTGCCAGTTCACCCCTCCACTTT
>NA|NA|TRBV19|13|TRBJ1-4
CASSTYLAGKLFF
TGTGCCAGTAGTACGTATCTAGCGGGAAAACTGTTTTTT
>medium-sized|NA|TRBV15|16|TRBJ2-6
CATSSALGSGANVLTF
TGTGCCACCAGCAGCGCTTTAGGCTCTGGGGCCAACGTCCTGACTTTC
>NA|NA|TRBV7-9|15|TRBJ1-6
CASTPLTGLNSPLHF
TGTGCCAGCACCCCGTTAACAGGGCTTAATTCACCCCTCCACTTT
>many|NA|TRBV2|16|TRBJ2-7
CASSELSGTFSYEQYF
TGTGCCAGCAGTGAACTCTCCGGGACTTTCTCCTACGAGCAGTACTTC
>NA|TRBD1|TRBV29-1|16|TRBJ2-1
CSVPGQGASLSGEQFF
TGCAGCGTCCCGGGACAGGGGGCGTCTCTCTCTGGTGAGCAGTTCTTC
>many|NA|TRBV4-3|15|TRBJ2-5
CASSQDRTVTETQYF
TGCGCCAGCAGCCAAGATAGGACGGTGACGGAGACCCAGTACTTC
>many|TRBD1|TRBV19|17|TRBJ1-2
CASSTPTGDRDDYGYTF
TGTGCCAGTAGTACCCCCACGGGGGACAGGGACGACTATGGCTACACCTTC
>few|NA|TRBV7-7|14|TRBJ2-7
CASSLAPGAYEQYF
TGTGCTAGCAGCTTAGCGCCCGGGGCCTACGAGCAGTACTTC
>NA|TRBD1|TRBV19|16|TRBJ2-3
CASSAAPGQGTDTQYF
TGTGCCAGTAGTGCGGCCCCGGGACAGGGCACAGATACGCAGTATTTT
>once|NA|TRBV7-7|15|TRBJ2-7
CASSSGLGGSYEQYF
TGTGCTAGCAGTTCAGGGTTGGGTGGTTCCTACGAGCAGTACTTC